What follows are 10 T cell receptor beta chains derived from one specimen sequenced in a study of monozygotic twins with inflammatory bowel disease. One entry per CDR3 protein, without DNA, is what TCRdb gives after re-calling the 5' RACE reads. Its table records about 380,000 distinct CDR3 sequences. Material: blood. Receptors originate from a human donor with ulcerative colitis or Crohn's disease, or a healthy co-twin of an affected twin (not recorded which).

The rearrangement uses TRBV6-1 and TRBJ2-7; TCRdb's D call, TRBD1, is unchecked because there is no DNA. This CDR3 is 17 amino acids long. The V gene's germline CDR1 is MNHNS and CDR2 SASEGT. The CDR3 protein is CASSVSLRGTAAYEQHF.

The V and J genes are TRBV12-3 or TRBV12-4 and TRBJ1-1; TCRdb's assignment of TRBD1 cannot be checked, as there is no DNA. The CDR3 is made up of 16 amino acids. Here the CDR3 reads CASSLGGRRGSTEAFF.

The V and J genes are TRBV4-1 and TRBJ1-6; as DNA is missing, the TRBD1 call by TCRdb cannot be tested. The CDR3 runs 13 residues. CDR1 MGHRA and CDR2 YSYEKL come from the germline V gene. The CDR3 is CASSQGGESPLHF.

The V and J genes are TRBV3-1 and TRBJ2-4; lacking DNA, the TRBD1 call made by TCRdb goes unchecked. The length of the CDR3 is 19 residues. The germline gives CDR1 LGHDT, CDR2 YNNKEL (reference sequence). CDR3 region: CASSPIGTVATVAKNIQYF.

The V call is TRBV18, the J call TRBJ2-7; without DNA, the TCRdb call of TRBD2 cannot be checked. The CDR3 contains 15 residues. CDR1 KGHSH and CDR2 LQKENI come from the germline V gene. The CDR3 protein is CASSRPSGGLGEQYF.

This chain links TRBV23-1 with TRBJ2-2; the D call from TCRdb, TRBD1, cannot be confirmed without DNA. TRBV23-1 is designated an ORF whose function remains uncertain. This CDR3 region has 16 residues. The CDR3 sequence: CASRRQGGRDTGELFF.

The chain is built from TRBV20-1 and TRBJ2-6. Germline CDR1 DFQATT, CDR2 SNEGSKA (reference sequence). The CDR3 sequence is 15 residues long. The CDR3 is CSAGDRSSGANVLTF.

CDR3 sequence: CASSLGPGLAAQETQYF. This chain uses TRBV5-1 with TRBJ2-5; TCRdb's D call of TRBD2 is untestable without DNA. The CDR3 has 17 residues. CDR1 and CDR2 (germline): SGHRS, YFSETQ.

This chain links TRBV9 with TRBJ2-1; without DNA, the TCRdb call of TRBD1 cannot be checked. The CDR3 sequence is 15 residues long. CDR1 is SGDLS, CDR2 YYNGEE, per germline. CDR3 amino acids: CASSGTSGSYNEQFF.

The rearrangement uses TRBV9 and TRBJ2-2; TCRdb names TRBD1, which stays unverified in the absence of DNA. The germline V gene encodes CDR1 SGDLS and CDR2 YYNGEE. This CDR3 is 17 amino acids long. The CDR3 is CASSQGTGSGSPGELFF.